This T cell receptor (beta chain) comes out of a study of blood T cell repertoires in COVID-19. Study background: In each case, the material was cDNA or gDNA derived from T cells, B-cell-depleted T cells, or PBMCs.

Profiled with immunoSEQ multiplex PCR; TCRdb holds only in-frame clones, not every one. Seen here are hundreds of thousands of clones, about 90% observed once, and the top ten hold 1.2%. Participants were aged about 18 to 90 years, lived in roughly 25 US areas, and enrolled virtually. Participant-given clinical history determined each cohort assignment. The source of this sequence is a man aged 30 to 39 who had recovered from COVID-19. The sample was PBMCs or T cells enriched from blood (not recorded which).

DNA for the CDR3: TGTGCCAGCAGCTTAGCTTACCTAGGCGGATACGAGCAGTACTTC. Residues: CASSLAYLGGYEQYF. V usage is TRBV7-2 and J usage is TRBJ2-7; D unclear. The germline V and J ends were trimmed by 0 bases and 4 bases, with 13 bases remaining between them. The CDR3 length is 15 residues. Germline-derived CDR1 and CDR2 are SGHTA and FQGNSA. Together with reference TRBV7-2 and TRBJ2-7, the CDR3 gives the full variable domain: GAGVSQSPSNKVTEKGKDVELRCDPISGHTALYWYRQSLGQGLEFLIYFQGNSAPDKSGLPSDRFSAERTGGSVSTLTIQRTQQEDSAVYLCASSLAYLGGYEQYFGPGTRLTVT.